What follows are 22 T cell receptor beta chains derived from one specimen sequenced in a study of Ad26.COV2.S vaccination and SARS-CoV-2 variants. The sample's treatment: roughly 18 received Ad26.COV2.S at low or high dose, single or two shots; roughly 5 received placebo; per-sample allocation not given. Sample collection was performed on day 63 after the first vaccine or placebo injection. Method: immunoSEQ multiplex PCR; TCRdb's copy keeps in-frame clones and lacks some. The top ten hold around 1.5% of the sample, which has about 680,000 clones, 80% to 90% seen once. The sequencing here drew on peripheral blood, taken in a trial of Ad26.COV2.S vaccine versus placebo. These receptors were collected from a person aged 18 to 59 who received the Ad26.COV2.S COVID-19 vaccine or a placebo.

This clone has just one count. V usage is TRBV7-8 and J usage is TRBJ2-1; D unclear. CDR3 length: 11 residues. CDR1 and CDR2 (germline): SGHVS, FQNEAQ. Between the trimmed V and J ends, which lost 5 bases and 8 bases, there was a span of 7 bases. The CDR3 region is CASSGVDEQFF. The CDR3, as DNA: TGTGCCAGCAGCGGGGTGGATGAGCAGTTCTTC. Full variable domain (outside the CDR3, taken from reference TRBV7-8 and TRBJ2-1): GAGVSQSPRYKVAKRGQDVALRCDPISGHVSLFWYQQALGQGPEFLTYFQNEAQLDKSGLPSDRFFAERPEGSVSTLKIQRTQQEDSAVYLCASSGVDEQFFGPGTRLTVL.

The V gene is TRBV7-9, the J gene TRBJ1-4, with 8 bases that match TRBD1. This CDR3 comprises 16 residues. The junction had 1 base not matched to a gene; V was cut back by 1 base and J by 0 bases. The germline V gene encodes CDR1 SEHNR and CDR2 FQNEAQ (reference sequence). The CDR3 sequence: CASSLGTGTTNEKLFF. The CDR3 DNA is TGTGCCAGCAGCTTAGGGACAGGGACAACTAATGAAAAACTGTTTTTT.

The V and J genes are TRBV10-3 and TRBJ1-2; TRBD1 matches at 12 bases. V was pared by 7 bases and J by 4 bases, with 4 bases of the junction left unmatched. The CDR3 is 14 residues long. Germline V CDR1 and CDR2: ENHRY, SYGVKD. In DNA, the CDR3 is TGTGCCATCAAAGGGACAGGGGGCAGCTATGGCTACACCTTC. This sequence encodes CAIKGTGGSYGYTF.

This clone was picked up one time. The chain has TRBV5-5 and TRBJ2-7; TRBD2 agrees at 11 bases. The CDR3 has 15 residues. Germline CDR1 and CDR2: SGHKS and YYEKEE (reference sequence). The V segment lost 4 bases and the J segment 2 bases; nucleotides outside the gene matches: 5. This CDR3 is CASSTGLAEAYEQYF. CDR3 DNA: TGTGCCAGCAGCACGGGACTAGCGGAGGCCTACGAGCAGTACTTC.

The chain combines TRBV11-1 with TRBJ2-7; D not certain. V was cut by 8 bases and J by 0 bases, with 8 bases left in between. Germline-derived CDR1 and CDR2 are SGHAT and FQDESV (reference sequence). This CDR3 comprises 12 residues. CDR3 bases: TGTGCCAGCCGCGGAGACTCCTACGAGCAGTACTTC. Translating gives CASRGDSYEQYF.

In the case of this clone: Other DNA variants within this sample encode the same CDR3. The J gene is TRBJ2-7, the V gene TRBV18; unclear D gene. The germline V gene encodes CDR1 KGHSH and CDR2 LQKENI. This CDR3 is 13 amino acids long. V was shortened by 2 bases and J by 4 bases, with 9 bases between the two germline ends. The CDR3: CASSPADGYEQYF. The CDR3 DNA is TGTGCCAGCTCACCAGCGGATGGTTACGAGCAGTACTTC.

The chain combines TRBV19 with TRBJ2-2, with D unclear. With 5 bases removed from V and 4 bases from J, the gap between germline ends came to 17 bases. This CDR3 is built from 16 residues. Per germline, CDR1 LNHDA and CDR2 SQIVND (reference sequence). The CDR3 is CASSPLPSTSTGELFF. CDR3 coding DNA: TGTGCCAGTAGTCCTCTTCCATCTACCAGCACCGGGGAGCTGTTTTTT.

V is TRBV3-1 (or the pseudogene TRBV3-2) and J is TRBJ1-6; tentatively, D is TRBD1 (6 bases). The CDR3 is made up of 13 amino acids. V shed 4 bases and J shed 14 bases, with 15 bases lying between them. Germline V gene lookup returns CDR1 LGHDT and CDR2 YNNKEL (reference sequence). Written as DNA, the CDR3 is TGTGCCAGCAGCCTTCGGGGGCCCCTGGCCCTCCACTTT. Its protein product is CASSLRGPLALHF.

J is TRBJ2-1 and V is TRBV11-3; TRBD2 matches 9 bases. Looked up from germline, CDR1 is SGHNT and CDR2 is YENEEA. This CDR3 comprises 14 residues. The V and J ends lost 3 bases and 6 bases, in that order; junction bases with no gene match: 3. Here the CDR3 DNA reads TGTGCCAGCAGCTTTAGCGGGGGACCCAATGAGCAGTTCTTC. This gives the protein CASSFSGGPNEQFF.

The chain carries TRBV6-5 and TRBJ2-1; D gene uncertain. V was pared by 2 bases and J by 7 bases, with 6 bases between. The CDR3 runs 12 residues. Germline assignment: CDR1 MNHEY and CDR2 SVGAGI. As DNA, the CDR3 is TGTGCCAGCAGTTACGGACGGAATGAGCAGTTCTTC. Its protein is CASSYGRNEQFF.

J is TRBJ1-2 and V is TRBV30; possibly TRBD1 for D (5 bases). The CDR3 spans 14 residues. Germline V gene sequence: CDR1 GTSNPN, CDR2 SVGIG (reference sequence). V gave up 2 bases and J gave up 4 bases, with 14 bases separating them. The CDR3 bases are TGTGCCTGGAGTCCTGACAGCTTTCCCTATGGCTACACCTTC. Encoded protein: CAWSPDSFPYGYTF.

This sequence joins TRBV6-5 and TRBJ2-3; TRBD1 matches 9 bases. Germline V gene lookup returns CDR1 MNHEY and CDR2 SVGAGI. This CDR3 spans 15 amino acids. After removal of 11 bases from V and 4 bases from J, the junction contained 13 bases not matched to a gene. The CDR3 loop reads CALHGGTGYSDTQYF. The CDR3 DNA reads as TGTGCCCTCCATGGTGGGACAGGGTACTCAGATACGCAGTATTTT.

The chain carries TRBV7-8 and TRBJ1-5; no clear D gene. V was shortened by 1 base and J by 3 bases, with 7 bases between the two germline ends. The germline V gene encodes CDR1 SGHVS and CDR2 FQNEAQ. The CDR3 is 14 amino acids. The CDR3 reads CASSLGQTNQPQHF. The CDR3 nucleotides are TGTGCCAGCAGCTTAGGGCAGACCAATCAGCCCCAGCATTTT.

Details on this clone: The same CDR3 also results from other DNA sequences found in this sample. This sequence joins TRBV18 and TRBJ1-1; D is uncertain. Trimming stripped 2 bases from V and 1 base from J, with 11 bases between. The V gene's germline CDR1 is KGHSH and CDR2 LQKENI. This CDR3 has 15 residues. The CDR3 DNA reads as TGTGCCAGCTCACCAGGCGCAGGCCGGAACACTGAAGCTTTCTTT. As protein: CASSPGAGRNTEAFF.

This chain uses TRBV19 with TRBJ2-7; no clear D. The CDR3 has 13 residues. Trimming pared 4 bases from V and 0 bases from J, leaving 7 bases between. In germline, CDR1 is LNHDA, CDR2 SQIVND (reference sequence). In DNA form, the CDR3 reads TGTGCCAGTAGTACTACAGTCTCCTACGAGCAGTACTTC. This codes for CASSTTVSYEQYF.

V usage is TRBV11-2 and J usage is TRBJ2-7; 7 nucleotides agree with TRBD2. V gave up 1 base and J gave up 5 bases; unmatched junction bases: 8. Germline lookup yields CDR1 SGHAT and CDR2 FQNNGV. The CDR3 is 15 residues long. The DNA of the CDR3 is TGTGCCAGCAGCTTAGCCGGCGGGAGTTTCGACGAGCAGTACTTC. This encodes CASSLAGGSFDEQYF.

This chain joins TRBV7-2 and TRBJ1-5; 8 bases map to TRBD1. The V gene end was trimmed by 0 bases and the J gene end by 6 bases; junction bases not matched to a gene: 4. Germline V gene lookup returns CDR1 SGHTA and CDR2 FQGNSA. The CDR3 runs to 15 residues. The CDR3 bases are TGTGCCAGCAGCTTAGCCAGGGGGCAGGTTCAGCCCCAGCATTTT. Translating gives CASSLARGQVQPQHF.

This clone has only one observation. The chain has TRBV18 and TRBJ2-1; possibly TRBD1 for D (6 bases). V lost 6 bases to trimming and J lost 8 bases, with 17 bases between them. The CDR3 sequence is 14 residues long. Germline V CDR1 and CDR2: KGHSH, LQKENI. CDR3 DNA: TGTGCCAGCTCTCTCCGGGACGCAGGGGATGAGCAGTTCTTC. Translating gives CASSLRDAGDEQFF.

Comments on this clone: The same CDR3 can be traced to other DNA sequences in this sample. The V gene is TRBV11-2, the J gene TRBJ2-1; D remains ambiguous. V lost 2 bases and J 0 bases, leaving 8 bases between the germline ends. The CDR3 spans 15 residues. CDR1 and CDR2 (germline): SGHAT, FQNNGV. The CDR3, as DNA: TGTGCCAGCAGCTTATCAGGAACCTCCTACAATGAGCAGTTCTTC. This gives the protein CASSLSGTSYNEQFF.

Here the CDR3 reads CASTRGIGQPQHF. CDR3 coding DNA: TGTGCCAGCACCAGGGGAATTGGTCAGCCCCAGCATTTT. This sequence joins TRBV7-9 and TRBJ1-5; D is perhaps TRBD1 (6 bases). CDR3 length: 13 residues. CDR1 and CDR2 (germline): SEHNR, FQNEAQ (reference sequence). Trimming took 7 bases from V and 6 from J, leaving 13 bases between them.

The chain links TRBV12-3 or TRBV12-4 to TRBJ2-2, with TRBD1 as a possible D gene (6 bases). The CDR3 runs 13 residues. The V end lost 5 bases, the J end lost 6 bases, and 10 bases lay between the germline ends. The CDR3 coding sequence is TGTGCCAGCAGTCCGCAGGGGTCCGGGGAGCTGTTTTTT. Amino acids: CASSPQGSGELFF.

V and J are TRBV6-5 and TRBJ2-3, with D unclear. With 7 bases removed from V and 5 bases from J, the gap between germline ends came to 7 bases. The CDR3 is 11 amino acids. CDR1 is MNHEY, CDR2 SVGAGI, per germline. The CDR3 region has the DNA TGTGCCAGCACCAGGAGAGATACGCAGTATTTT. Its translation is CASTRRDTQYF.